Below, 13 T cell receptor beta chains from the same sample are listed, as sequenced in a study of blood T cell repertoires in COVID-19 (dated by TCRdb to the early 2020s). The library was built by means of the immunoSEQ multiplex PCR assay. The immuneACCESS repertoire file appears here via TCRdb, limited to in-frame rearrangements. These files lack a portion of the clones; in checked studies, under half of the deficit traces to unresolved V genes, and the cause of the others is not known. The sample data list 100,000 to 150,000 clones, and approximately 82% of these were observed just once. About 9.6% of the sample rests with the top ten. Sequencing was done on a sample of peripheral blood. These receptors originate from a man between 40 and 49 years old with active or convalescent COVID-19.

The chain is built from TRBV20-1 and TRBJ2-1; 8 nucleotides align to TRBD2. CDR3 length: 15 amino acids. V gave up 3 bases and J gave up 8 bases; unmatched junction bases: 12. Germline V lookup: CDR1 DFQATT, CDR2 SNEGSKA (reference sequence). CDR3 nucleotide sequence: TGCAGTGCTAGTCGGGGACTAGTCGTGTTTGATGAGCAGTTCTTC. It encodes CSASRGLVVFDEQFF.

The J gene is TRBJ1-1, the V gene TRBV12-5; 7 positions match TRBD1. The germline CDR1 and CDR2 sequences are LGHNT and FRNRAP. The CDR3 contains 15 residues. The ends lost 0 bases at V and 3 bases at J; junction bases unmatched: 4. The CDR3 is CASGLVRTGDTEAFF. The CDR3 coding sequence is TGTGCTAGTGGTTTGGTCCGCACAGGGGACACTGAAGCTTTCTTT.

The CDR3 nucleotides read TGTGCCAGCAGCCAAATGTCAGGGACTAATCAGCCCCAGCATTTT. Translation: CASSQMSGTNQPQHF. This chain connects TRBV3-1 (or the pseudogene TRBV3-2) to TRBJ1-5; D perhaps matches TRBD1 (5 bases). The CDR3 sequence is 15 residues long. Per germline, CDR1 LGHDT and CDR2 YNNKEL (reference sequence). Trimming removed 2 bases at V and 4 bases at J, with 12 bases between.

CDR3 coding DNA: TGTGCCAGCAAGCTCCGGGACACAGGCACAGATACGCAGTATTTT. Its protein product is CASKLRDTGTDTQYF. The chain employs TRBV6-4 and TRBJ2-3; the D gene is possibly TRBD1 (6 bases). The CDR3 runs 15 residues. V lost 7 bases and J 1 base, leaving 15 bases between the germline ends. Germline CDR1 is MRHNA and CDR2 is SNTAGT.

The rearrangement joins TRBV15 to TRBJ2-5; the match to TRBD2 covers 11 bases. V was pared by 1 base and J by 4 bases, with 5 bases of the junction left unmatched. From germline, CDR1 is LNHNV and CDR2 YYDKDF (reference sequence). The CDR3 runs to 16 residues. CDR3 protein: CATSRAQTSGVETQYF. The CDR3 nucleotides are TGTGCCACCAGCAGAGCACAGACTAGCGGGGTAGAGACCCAGTACTTC.

J is TRBJ1-2 and V is TRBV3-1 (or the pseudogene TRBV3-2); the match to TRBD1 covers 7 bases. Germline trimming cut 8 bases from V and 8 bases from J; bases unmatched to any gene: 11. The CDR3 sequence is 13 residues long. The germline V gene encodes CDR1 LGHDT and CDR2 YNNKEL (reference sequence). The CDR3 here is CASGGQSRGGYTF. In DNA, the CDR3 is TGTGCCAGCGGGGGACAGTCCAGGGGAGGCTACACCTTC.

This chain uses TRBV9 with TRBJ1-2; D unclear. CDR3 length: 17 amino acids. The germline CDR1 and CDR2 sequences are SGDLS and YYNGEE. The V and J ends lost 0 bases and 0 bases respectively, with 15 bases between them. This CDR3 reads CASSVAPRAGSNYGYTF. CDR3 DNA: TGTGCCAGCAGCGTAGCCCCCCGGGCGGGTTCTAACTATGGCTACACCTTC.

The rearrangement uses TRBV27 and TRBJ2-3; possible D gene TRBD1, 5 bases. The V gene's germline CDR1 is MNHEY and CDR2 SMNVEV (reference sequence). V lost 6 bases to trimming and J lost 4 bases, with 17 bases between them. The CDR3 totals 15 residues. The CDR3 loop reads CASRMTQGSADTQYF. The CDR3 nucleotides are TGTGCCAGCAGGATGACTCAGGGCAGCGCAGATACGCAGTATTTT.

The genes are TRBV5-4 and TRBJ2-3, with 8 nucleotides matching TRBD2. CDR3 length equals 14 residues. After removal of 0 bases from V and 4 bases from J, the junction contained 1 base not matched to a gene. Germline CDR1 reads SGHNT; CDR2 reads YYREEE (reference sequence). CDR3: CASSLGGLADTQYF. CDR3 DNA: TGTGCCAGCAGCTTGGGGGGACTAGCAGATACGCAGTATTTT.

This rearrangement joins TRBV12-5 to TRBJ1-6; weak D call: TRBD1 (6 bases). V lost 3 bases and J 6 bases, leaving 15 bases between the germline ends. The CDR3 contains 16 residues. Germline values: CDR1 LGHNT, CDR2 FRNRAP. CDR3 residues: CASGLFQGHPNSPLHF. The DNA of the CDR3 is TGTGCTAGTGGTTTATTCCAGGGGCACCCTAATTCACCCCTCCACTTT.

The V gene is TRBV27, the J gene TRBJ1-2, with 8 bases that match TRBD1. The trim removed 3 bases at V and 4 bases at J, leaving 1 base unmatched. Germline assignment: CDR1 MNHEY and CDR2 SMNVEV (reference sequence). CDR3 size: 13 residues. The CDR3, as DNA: TGTGCCAGCAGTTTTGGGACAGGCTATGGCTACACCTTC. It specifies CASSFGTGYGYTF.

This chain connects TRBV11-1 to TRBJ2-2; possible D gene TRBD1, 5 bases. V gave up 2 bases and J gave up 6 bases, with 10 bases separating them. Germline CDR1 reads SGHAT; CDR2 reads FQDESV (reference sequence). This CDR3 contains 14 residues. The CDR3, as DNA: TGTGCCAGCAGCTTAAATAGGGGCCCCGGGGAGCTGTTTTTT. It codes for CASSLNRGPGELFF.

The chain links TRBV28 to TRBJ1-5, with 7 bases lining up with TRBD1. The CDR3 length is 19 residues. Losses at the gene ends were 5 bases for V and 0 bases for J; bases not matched to a gene: 16. Germline V gives CDR1 MDHEN, CDR2 SYDVKM. The CDR3 nucleotides are TGTGCCAGCAGTCCTCCAGGGCGGGACAGACTATATAGCAATCAGCCCCAGCATTTT. Protein product: CASSPPGRDRLYSNQPQHF.